This T cell receptor beta chain was recovered during a study of monozygotic twins with inflammatory bowel disease. CDR3 length equals 12 residues. CDR1 is DFQATT, CDR2 SNEGSKA, per germline (reference sequence). One entry per CDR3 protein, without DNA, is what TCRdb gives after re-calling the 5' RACE reads. The listing contains approximately 210,000 distinct CDR3 sequences. Sequencing was performed on blood. This sequence was found in a human donor with ulcerative colitis or Crohn's disease, or a healthy co-twin of an affected twin (not recorded which). V is TRBV20-1 and J is TRBJ1-1. CDR3 amino acids: CSARDVSTEAFF.